These 5 T cell receptor beta chains originate from one sample sequenced in a study of cytomegalovirus exposure and HLA in healthy donors. PCR primers comprised 60 Vbeta and 13 Jbeta primers. The method was immunoSEQ multiplex PCR; TCRdb's version includes in-frame clones alone and lacks a portion of them. Of 100,000 to 150,000 clones in the sample, around 78% were seen once. Sequencing was carried out using PBMCs. The source of these receptors is a middle-aged man in good health and CMV-seronegative.

The rearrangement uses TRBV6-5 and TRBJ2-3, with D perhaps TRBD2 (5 bases). The CDR3 spans 14 residues. From germline, CDR1 is MNHEY and CDR2 SVGAGI. V was cut by 0 bases and J by 6 bases, with 10 bases left in between. The CDR3 protein is CASSYSVTSDTQYF. CDR3 nucleotides: TGTGCCAGCAGTTACTCCGTCACTAGTGATACGCAGTATTTT.

V usage is TRBV30 and J usage is TRBJ2-7, with a weak D call TRBD1 (6 bases). The V end was cut by 0 bases, the J end by 3 bases, with 21 bases between. Looked up from germline, CDR1 is GTSNPN and CDR2 is SVGIG (reference sequence). The CDR3 consists of 17 residues. CDR3 residues: CAWSVQGRISSSYEQYF. The CDR3 region has the DNA TGTGCCTGGAGTGTACAGGGCCGAATCTCGTCAAGCTACGAGCAGTACTTC. Variable domain in full (rest from reference TRBV30 and TRBJ2-7): SQTIHQWPATLVQPVGSPLSLECTVEGTSNPNLYWYRQAAGRGLQLLFYSVGIGQISSEVPQNLSASRPQDRQFILSSKKLLLSDSGFYLCAWSVQGRISSSYEQYFGPGTRLTVT.

The gene calls are TRBV5-4 and TRBJ1-2; possible D gene TRBD1, 6 bases. Per germline, CDR1 SGHNT and CDR2 YYREEE (reference sequence). V lost 4 bases, J lost 1 base, and 8 bases lay in between. This CDR3 comprises 13 residues. CDR3 nucleotides: TGTGCCAGCAGCCGGGACAATAACTATGGCTACACCTTC. Encoded protein: CASSRDNNYGYTF. The whole variable domain, filled in from reference TRBV5-4 and TRBJ1-2, reads ETGVTQSPTHLIKTRGQQVTLRCSSQSGHNTVSWYQQALGQGPQFIFQYYREEENGRGNFPPRFSGLQFPNYSSELNVNALELDDSALYLCASSRDNNYGYTFGSGTRLTVV.

The CDR3 protein is CASSFGHFNEQFF. Written as DNA, the CDR3 is TGTGCCAGCAGCTTCGGACACTTCAATGAGCAGTTCTTC. The rearrangement joins TRBV7-2 to TRBJ2-1; perhaps TRBD1 as D (5 bases). Trimming cost V 3 bases and J 6 bases, with 9 bases left between them. This CDR3 contains 13 residues. Germline-derived CDR1 and CDR2 are SGHTA and FQGNSA.

This clone was seen a single time. V and J are TRBV4-2 and TRBJ1-4; D unresolved. V shed 0 bases and J shed 8 bases, with 19 bases lying between them. The CDR3 consists of 17 residues. Per the germline V gene, CDR1 is LGHNA and CDR2 is YNFKEQ. The CDR3 sequence: CASSQEVPREGEEKLFF. The CDR3, as DNA: TGTGCCAGCAGCCAAGAAGTTCCACGGGAAGGAGAAGAAAAACTGTTTTTT.